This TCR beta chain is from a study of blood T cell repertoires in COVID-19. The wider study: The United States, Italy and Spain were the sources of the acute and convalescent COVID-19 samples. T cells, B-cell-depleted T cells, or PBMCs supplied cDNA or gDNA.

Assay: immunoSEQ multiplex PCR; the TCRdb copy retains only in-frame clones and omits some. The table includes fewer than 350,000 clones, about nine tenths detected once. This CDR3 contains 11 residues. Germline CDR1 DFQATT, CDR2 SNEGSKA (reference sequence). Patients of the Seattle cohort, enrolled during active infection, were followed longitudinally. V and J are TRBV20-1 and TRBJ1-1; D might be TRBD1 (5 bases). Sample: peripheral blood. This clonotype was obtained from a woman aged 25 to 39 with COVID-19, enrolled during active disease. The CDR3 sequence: CRPTGGTEAFF. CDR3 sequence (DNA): TGCAGACCGACGGGGGGGACTGAAGCTTTCTTT.